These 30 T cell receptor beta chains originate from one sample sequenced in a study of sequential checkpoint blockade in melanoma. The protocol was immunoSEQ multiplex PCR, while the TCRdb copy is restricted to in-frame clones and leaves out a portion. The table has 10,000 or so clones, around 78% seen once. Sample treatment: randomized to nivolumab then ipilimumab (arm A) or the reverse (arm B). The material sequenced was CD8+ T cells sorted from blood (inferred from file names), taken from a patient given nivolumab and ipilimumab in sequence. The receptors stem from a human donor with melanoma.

The CDR3 loop reads CAISESKEGANEKLFF. The CDR3 DNA reads as TGTGCCATCAGTGAGTCTAAAGAGGGGGCTAATGAAAAACTGTTTTTT. This chain links TRBV10-3 with TRBJ1-4, with D possibly TRBD1 on 6 matching bases. The germline V gene encodes CDR1 ENHRY and CDR2 SYGVKD. CDR3 size: 16 residues. With 0 bases removed from V and 3 bases from J, the gap between germline ends came to 11 bases.

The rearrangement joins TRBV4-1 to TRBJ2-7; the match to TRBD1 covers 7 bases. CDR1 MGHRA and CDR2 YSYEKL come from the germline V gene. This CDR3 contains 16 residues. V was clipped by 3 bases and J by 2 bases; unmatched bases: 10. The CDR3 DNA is TGCGCCAGCAGCCAGGGAGCGGACAGGCCAACCTACGAGCAGTACTTC. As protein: CASSQGADRPTYEQYF.

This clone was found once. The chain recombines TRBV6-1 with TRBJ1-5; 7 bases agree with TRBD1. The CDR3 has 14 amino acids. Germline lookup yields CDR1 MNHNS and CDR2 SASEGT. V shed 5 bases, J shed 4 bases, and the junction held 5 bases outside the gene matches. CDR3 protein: CASSPTGSNQPQHF. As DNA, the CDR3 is TGTGCCAGCAGTCCGACAGGGAGTAATCAGCCCCAGCATTTT.

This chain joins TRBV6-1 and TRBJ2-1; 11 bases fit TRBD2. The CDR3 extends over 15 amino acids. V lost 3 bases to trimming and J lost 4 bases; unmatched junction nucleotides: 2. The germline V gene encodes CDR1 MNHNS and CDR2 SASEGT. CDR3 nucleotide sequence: TGTGCCAGCAGTGAGACTAGCGGGACTTACAATGAGCAGTTCTTC. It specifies CASSETSGTYNEQFF.

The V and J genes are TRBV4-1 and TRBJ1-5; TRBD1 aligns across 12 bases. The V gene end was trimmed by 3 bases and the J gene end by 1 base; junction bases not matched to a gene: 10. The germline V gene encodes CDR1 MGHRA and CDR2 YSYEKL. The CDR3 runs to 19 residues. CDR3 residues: CASSHYRDRGLLSNQPQHF. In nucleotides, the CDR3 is TGCGCCAGCAGCCATTACCGGGACAGGGGGCTTTTGAGCAATCAGCCCCAGCATTTT.

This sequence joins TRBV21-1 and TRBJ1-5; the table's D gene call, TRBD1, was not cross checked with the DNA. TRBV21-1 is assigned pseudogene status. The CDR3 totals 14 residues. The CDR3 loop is CARQGRYSNQPQHF. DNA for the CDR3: TGTGCCAGACAGGGGCGCTATAGCAATCAGCCCCAGCATTTT.

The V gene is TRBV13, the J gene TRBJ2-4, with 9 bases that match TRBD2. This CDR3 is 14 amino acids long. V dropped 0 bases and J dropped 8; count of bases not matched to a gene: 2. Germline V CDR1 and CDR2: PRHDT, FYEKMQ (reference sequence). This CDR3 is CASSLGLAGDIQYF. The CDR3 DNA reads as TGTGCCAGCAGCTTAGGACTAGCGGGTGACATTCAGTACTTC.

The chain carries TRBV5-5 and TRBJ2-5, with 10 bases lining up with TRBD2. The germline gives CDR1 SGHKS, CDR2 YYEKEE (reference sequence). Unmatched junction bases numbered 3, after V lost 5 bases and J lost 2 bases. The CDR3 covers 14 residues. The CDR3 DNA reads TGTGCCAGCAGAGTAGCGGGGGGACAAGAGACCCAGTACTTC. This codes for CASRVAGGQETQYF.

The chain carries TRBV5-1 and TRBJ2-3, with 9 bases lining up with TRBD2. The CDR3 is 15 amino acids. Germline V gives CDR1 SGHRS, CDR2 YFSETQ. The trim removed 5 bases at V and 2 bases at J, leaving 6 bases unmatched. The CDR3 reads CASRTSGLFTDTQYF. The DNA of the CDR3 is TGCGCCAGCAGGACTAGCGGCTTATTCACAGATACGCAGTATTTT.

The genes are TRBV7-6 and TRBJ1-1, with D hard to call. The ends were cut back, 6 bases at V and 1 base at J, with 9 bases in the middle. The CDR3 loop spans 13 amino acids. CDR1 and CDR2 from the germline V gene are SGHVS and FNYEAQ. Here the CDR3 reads CASSDGRNTEAFF. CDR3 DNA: TGTGCCAGCAGTGACGGGAGGAACACTGAAGCTTTCTTT.

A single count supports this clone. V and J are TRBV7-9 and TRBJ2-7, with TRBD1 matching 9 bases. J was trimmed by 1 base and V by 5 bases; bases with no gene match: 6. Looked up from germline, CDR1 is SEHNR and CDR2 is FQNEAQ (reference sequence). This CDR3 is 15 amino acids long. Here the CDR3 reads CASSAEGQGSYEQYF. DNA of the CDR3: TGTGCCAGCAGCGCTGAAGGACAGGGGTCCTACGAGCAGTACTTC.

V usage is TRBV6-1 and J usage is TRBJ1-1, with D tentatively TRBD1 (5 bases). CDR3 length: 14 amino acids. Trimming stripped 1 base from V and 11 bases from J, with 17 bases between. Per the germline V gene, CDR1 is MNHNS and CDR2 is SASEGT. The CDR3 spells CASSEGQEGRGAFF. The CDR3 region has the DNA TGTGCCAGCAGTGAAGGCCAGGAGGGAAGGGGTGCTTTCTTT.

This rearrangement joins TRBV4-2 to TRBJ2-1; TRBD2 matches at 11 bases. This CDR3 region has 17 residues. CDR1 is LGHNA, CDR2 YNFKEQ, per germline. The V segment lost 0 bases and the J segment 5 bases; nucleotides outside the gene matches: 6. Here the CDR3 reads CASSQDRGTSGNNEQFF. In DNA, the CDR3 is TGTGCCAGCAGCCAAGATAGAGGGACTAGCGGTAACAATGAGCAGTTCTTC.

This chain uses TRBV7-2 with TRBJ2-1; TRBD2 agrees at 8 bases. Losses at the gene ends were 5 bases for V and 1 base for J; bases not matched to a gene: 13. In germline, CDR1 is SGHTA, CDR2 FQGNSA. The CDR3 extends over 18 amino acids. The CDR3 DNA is TGTGCCAGCAGCCCTGGCTTAGGGAGCGGGAGATCCTACAATGAGCAGTTCTTC. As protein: CASSPGLGSGRSYNEQFF.

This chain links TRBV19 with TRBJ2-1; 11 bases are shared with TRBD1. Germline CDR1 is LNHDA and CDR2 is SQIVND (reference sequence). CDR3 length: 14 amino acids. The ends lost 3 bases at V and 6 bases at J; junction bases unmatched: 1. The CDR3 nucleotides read TGTGCCAGTAGTATCGGGACAGGGGGCAATGAGCAGTTCTTC. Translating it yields CASSIGTGGNEQFF.

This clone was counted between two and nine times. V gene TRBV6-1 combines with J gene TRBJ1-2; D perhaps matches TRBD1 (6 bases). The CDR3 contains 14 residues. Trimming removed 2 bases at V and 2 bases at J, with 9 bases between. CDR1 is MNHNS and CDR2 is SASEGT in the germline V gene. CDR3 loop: CASSERDTNYGYTF. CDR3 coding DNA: TGTGCCAGCAGTGAAAGGGACACAAACTATGGCTACACCTTC.

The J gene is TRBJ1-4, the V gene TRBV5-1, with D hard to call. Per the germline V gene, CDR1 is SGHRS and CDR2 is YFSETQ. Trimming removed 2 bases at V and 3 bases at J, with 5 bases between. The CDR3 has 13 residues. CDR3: CASSFPANEKLFF. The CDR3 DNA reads TGCGCCAGCAGCTTCCCCGCTAATGAAAAACTGTTTTTT.

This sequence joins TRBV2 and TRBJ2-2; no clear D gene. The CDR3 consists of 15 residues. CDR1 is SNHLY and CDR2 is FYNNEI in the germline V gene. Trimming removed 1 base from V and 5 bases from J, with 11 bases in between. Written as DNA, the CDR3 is TGTGCCAGCAGTGAAGTCGAGAATTGGACCGGGGAGCTGTTTTTT. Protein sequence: CASSEVENWTGELFF.

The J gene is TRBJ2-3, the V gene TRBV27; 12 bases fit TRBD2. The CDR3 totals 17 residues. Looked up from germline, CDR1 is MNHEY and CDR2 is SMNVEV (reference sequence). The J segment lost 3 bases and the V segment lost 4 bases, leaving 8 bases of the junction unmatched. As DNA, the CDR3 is TGTGCCAGCAGTTCGTCTAGCGGGGGGGCCCGTACAGATACGCAGTATTTT. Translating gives CASSSSSGGARTDTQYF.

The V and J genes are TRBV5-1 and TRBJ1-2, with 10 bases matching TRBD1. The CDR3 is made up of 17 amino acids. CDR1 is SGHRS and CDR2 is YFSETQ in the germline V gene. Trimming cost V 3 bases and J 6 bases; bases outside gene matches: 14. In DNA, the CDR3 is TGCGCCAGCAGCTCACCGGGACAGGGGATTCAGGCGCATGGCTACACCTTC. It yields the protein CASSSPGQGIQAHGYTF. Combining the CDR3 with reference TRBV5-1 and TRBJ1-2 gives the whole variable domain KAGVTQTPRYLIKTRGQQVTLSCSPISGHRSVSWYQQTPGQGLQFLFEYFSETQRNKGNFPGRFSGRQFSNSRSEMNVSTLELGDSALYLCASSSPGQGIQAHGYTFGSGTRLTVV.

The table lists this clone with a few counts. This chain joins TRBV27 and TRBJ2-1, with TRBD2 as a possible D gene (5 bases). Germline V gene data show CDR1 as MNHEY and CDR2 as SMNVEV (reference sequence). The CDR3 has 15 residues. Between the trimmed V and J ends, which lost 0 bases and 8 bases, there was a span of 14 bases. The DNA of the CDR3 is TGTGCCAGCAGTTTATCGGAGGTAGGGCTTCATGAGCAGTTCTTC. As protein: CASSLSEVGLHEQFF.

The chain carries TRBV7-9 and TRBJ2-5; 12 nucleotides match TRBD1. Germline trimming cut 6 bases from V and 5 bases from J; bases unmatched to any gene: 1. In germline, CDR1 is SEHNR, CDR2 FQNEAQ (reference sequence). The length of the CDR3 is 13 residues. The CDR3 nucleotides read TGTGCCAGCAGGGGACAGGGGGCGGAGACCCAGTACTTC. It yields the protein CASRGQGAETQYF.

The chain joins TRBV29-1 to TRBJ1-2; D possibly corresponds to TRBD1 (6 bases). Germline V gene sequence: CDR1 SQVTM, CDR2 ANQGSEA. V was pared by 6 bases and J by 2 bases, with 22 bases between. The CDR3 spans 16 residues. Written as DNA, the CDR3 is TGCAGCGTCTCCGGGACACTGGACCGTGGGAACTATGGCTACACCTTC. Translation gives CSVSGTLDRGNYGYTF.

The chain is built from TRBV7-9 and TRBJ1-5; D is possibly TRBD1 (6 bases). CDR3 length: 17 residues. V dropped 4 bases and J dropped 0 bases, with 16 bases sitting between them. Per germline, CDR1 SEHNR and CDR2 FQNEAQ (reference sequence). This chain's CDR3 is CASSSNQGPYSNQPQHF. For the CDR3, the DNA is TGTGCCAGCAGCTCAAATCAGGGGCCGTATAGCAATCAGCCCCAGCATTTT. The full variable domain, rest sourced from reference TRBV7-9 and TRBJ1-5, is DTGVSQNPRHKITKRGQNVTFRCDPISEHNRLYWYRQTLGQGPEFLTYFQNEAQLEKSRLLSDRFSAERPKGSFSTLEIQRTEQGDSAMYLCASSSNQGPYSNQPQHFGDGTRLSIL.

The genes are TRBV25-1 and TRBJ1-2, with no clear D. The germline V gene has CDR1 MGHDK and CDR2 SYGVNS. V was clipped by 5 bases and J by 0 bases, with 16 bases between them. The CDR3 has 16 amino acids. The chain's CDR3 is CASSPSAGGTNYGYTF. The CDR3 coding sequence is TGTGCCAGCAGTCCTTCCGCGGGAGGGACTAACTATGGCTACACCTTC.

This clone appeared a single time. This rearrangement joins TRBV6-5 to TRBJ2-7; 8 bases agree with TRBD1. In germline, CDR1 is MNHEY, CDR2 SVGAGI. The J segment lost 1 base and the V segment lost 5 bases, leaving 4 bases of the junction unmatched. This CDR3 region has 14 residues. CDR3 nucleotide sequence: TGTGCCAGCAGTGGACAGGGCCCTTCCTACGAGCAGTACTTC. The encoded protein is CASSGQGPSYEQYF.

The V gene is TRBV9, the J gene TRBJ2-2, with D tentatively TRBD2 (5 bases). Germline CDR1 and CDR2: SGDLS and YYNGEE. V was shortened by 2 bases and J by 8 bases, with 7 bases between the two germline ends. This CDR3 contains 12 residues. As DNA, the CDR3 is TGTGCCAGCAGCGTGGGCGGGGGGGAGCTGTTTTTT. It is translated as CASSVGGGELFF.

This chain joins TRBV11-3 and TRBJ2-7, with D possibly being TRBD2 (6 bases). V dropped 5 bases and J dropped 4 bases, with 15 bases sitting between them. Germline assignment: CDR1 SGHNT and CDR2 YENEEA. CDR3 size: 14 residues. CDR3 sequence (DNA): TGTGCCAGCAGCGAAAGGGATAGCGGATACGAGCAGTACGTC. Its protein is CASSERDSGYEQYV.

CDR3 coding DNA: TGTGCCAGCAGCAGACGACAGGCTAACACTGAAGCTTTCTTT. Translated, it gives CASSRRQANTEAFF. This chain connects TRBV13 to TRBJ1-1; TRBD1 is a possible D gene (6 bases). This CDR3 contains 14 residues. The V gene lost 5 bases and the J gene lost 2 bases, with 12 bases spanning the gap. Per the germline V gene, CDR1 is PRHDT and CDR2 is FYEKMQ (reference sequence).

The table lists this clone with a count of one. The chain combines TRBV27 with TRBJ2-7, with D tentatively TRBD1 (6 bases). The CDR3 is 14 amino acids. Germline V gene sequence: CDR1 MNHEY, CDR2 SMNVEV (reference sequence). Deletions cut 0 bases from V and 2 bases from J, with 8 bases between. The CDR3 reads CASSLSTGPYEQYV. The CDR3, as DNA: TGTGCCAGCAGTTTATCAACAGGGCCCTACGAGCAGTACGTC.